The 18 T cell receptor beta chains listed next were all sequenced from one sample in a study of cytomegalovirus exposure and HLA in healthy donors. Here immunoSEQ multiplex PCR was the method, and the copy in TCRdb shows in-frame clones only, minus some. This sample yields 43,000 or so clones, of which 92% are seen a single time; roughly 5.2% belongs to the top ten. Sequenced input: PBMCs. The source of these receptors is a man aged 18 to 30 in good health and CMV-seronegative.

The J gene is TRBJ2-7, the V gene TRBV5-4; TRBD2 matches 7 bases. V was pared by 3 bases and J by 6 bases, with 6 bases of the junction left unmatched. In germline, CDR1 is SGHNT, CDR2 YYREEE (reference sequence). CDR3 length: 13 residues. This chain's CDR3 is CASSSLGRGEQYF. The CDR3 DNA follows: TGTGCCAGCAGCTCTTTGGGGAGGGGCGAGCAGTACTTC. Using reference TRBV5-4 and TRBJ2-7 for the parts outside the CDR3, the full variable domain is ETGVTQSPTHLIKTRGQQVTLRCSSQSGHNTVSWYQQALGQGPQFIFQYYREEENGRGNFPPRFSGLQFPNYSSELNVNALELDDSALYLCASSSLGRGEQYFGPGTRLTVT.

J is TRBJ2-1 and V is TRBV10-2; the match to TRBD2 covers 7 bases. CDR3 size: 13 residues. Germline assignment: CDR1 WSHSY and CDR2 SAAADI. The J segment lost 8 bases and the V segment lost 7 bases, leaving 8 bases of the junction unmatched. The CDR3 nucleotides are TGCGCCAGCACCATGACTAGCTGGGATGAGCAGTTCTTC. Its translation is CASTMTSWDEQFF.

The CDR3 sequence is CASSWGLAAEQYF. Written as DNA, the CDR3 is TGCGCCAGCAGCTGGGGACTAGCCGCCGAGCAGTACTTC. This chain links TRBV5-1 with TRBJ2-7; 9 nucleotides agree with TRBD2. Germline CDR1 is SGHRS and CDR2 is YFSETQ. V was pared by 3 bases and J by 6 bases, with 4 bases of the junction left unmatched. This CDR3 is built from 13 residues. Complete variable domain (other parts from reference TRBV5-1 and TRBJ2-7): KAGVTQTPRYLIKTRGQQVTLSCSPISGHRSVSWYQQTPGQGLQFLFEYFSETQRNKGNFPGRFSGRQFSNSRSEMNVSTLELGDSALYLCASSWGLAAEQYFGPGTRLTVT.

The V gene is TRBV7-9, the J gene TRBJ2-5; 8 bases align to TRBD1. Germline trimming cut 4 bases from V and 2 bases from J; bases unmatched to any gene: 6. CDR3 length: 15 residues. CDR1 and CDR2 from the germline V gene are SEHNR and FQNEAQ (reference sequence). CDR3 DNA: TGTGCCAGCAGCTCTCGGACAGGGTGGCAAGAGACCCAGTACTTC. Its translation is CASSSRTGWQETQYF.

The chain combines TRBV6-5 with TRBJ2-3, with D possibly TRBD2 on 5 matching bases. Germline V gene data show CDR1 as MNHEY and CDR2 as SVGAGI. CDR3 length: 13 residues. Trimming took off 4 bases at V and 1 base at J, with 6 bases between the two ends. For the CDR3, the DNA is TGTGCCAGCAGTTGGAGGCGCACAGATACGCAGTATTTT. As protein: CASSWRRTDTQYF.

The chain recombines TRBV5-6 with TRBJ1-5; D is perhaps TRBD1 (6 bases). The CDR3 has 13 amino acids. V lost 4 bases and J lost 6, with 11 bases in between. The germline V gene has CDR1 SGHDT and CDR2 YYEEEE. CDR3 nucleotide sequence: TGTGCCAGCAGCAAAACAGGGAGTCAGCCCCAGCATTTT. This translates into CASSKTGSQPQHF. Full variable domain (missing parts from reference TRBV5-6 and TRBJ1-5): DAGVTQSPTHLIKTRGQQVTLRCSPKSGHDTVSWYQQALGQGPQFIFQYYEEEERQRGNFPDRFSGHQFPNYSSELNVNALLLGDSALYLCASSKTGSQPQHFGDGTRLSIL.

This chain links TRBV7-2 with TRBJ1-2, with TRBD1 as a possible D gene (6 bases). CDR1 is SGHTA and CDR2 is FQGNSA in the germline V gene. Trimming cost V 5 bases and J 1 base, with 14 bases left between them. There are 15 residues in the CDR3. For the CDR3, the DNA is TGTGCCAGCAGCACATTCTGGACAGATAACTATGGCTACACCTTC. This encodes CASSTFWTDNYGYTF.

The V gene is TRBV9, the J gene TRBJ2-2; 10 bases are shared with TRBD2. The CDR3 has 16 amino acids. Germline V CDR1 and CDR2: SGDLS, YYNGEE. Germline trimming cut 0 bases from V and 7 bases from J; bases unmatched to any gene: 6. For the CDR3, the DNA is TGTGCCAGCAGCGTAGACAGCGGGAGGGCCGGCGGGGAGCTGTTTTTT. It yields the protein CASSVDSGRAGGELFF.

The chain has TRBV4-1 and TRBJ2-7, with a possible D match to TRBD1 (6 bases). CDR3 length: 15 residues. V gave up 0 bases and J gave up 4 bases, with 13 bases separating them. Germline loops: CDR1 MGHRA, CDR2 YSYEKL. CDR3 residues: CASSQDPTGIYEQYF. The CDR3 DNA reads TGCGCCAGCAGCCAAGATCCCACAGGGATTTACGAGCAGTACTTC.

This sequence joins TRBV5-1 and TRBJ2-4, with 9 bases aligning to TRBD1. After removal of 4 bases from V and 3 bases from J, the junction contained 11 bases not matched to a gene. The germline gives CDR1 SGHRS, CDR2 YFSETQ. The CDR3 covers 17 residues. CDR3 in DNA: TGCGCCAGCAGCATATATACAGGGGGCGCAGGCAAAAACATTCAGTACTTC. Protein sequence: CASSIYTGGAGKNIQYF.

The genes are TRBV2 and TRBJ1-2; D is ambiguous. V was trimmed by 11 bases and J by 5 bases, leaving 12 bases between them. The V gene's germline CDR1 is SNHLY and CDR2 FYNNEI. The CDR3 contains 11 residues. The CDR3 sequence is CAAKGDYGYTF. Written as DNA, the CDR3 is TGTGCCGCCAAAGGAGATTATGGCTACACCTTC.

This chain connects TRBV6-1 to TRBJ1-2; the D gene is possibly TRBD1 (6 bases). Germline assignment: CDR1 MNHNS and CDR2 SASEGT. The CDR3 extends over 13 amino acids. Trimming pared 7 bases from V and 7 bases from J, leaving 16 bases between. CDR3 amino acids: CASTQAGVVGYTF. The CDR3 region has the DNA TGTGCCAGCACCCAGGCAGGGGTTGTTGGCTACACCTTC.

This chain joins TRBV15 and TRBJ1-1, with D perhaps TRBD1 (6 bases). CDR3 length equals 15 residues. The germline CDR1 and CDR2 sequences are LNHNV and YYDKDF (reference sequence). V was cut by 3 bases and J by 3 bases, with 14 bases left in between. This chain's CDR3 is CATSSRRDIYTEAFF. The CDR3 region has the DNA TGTGCCACCAGCAGTCGTAGGGACATATACACTGAAGCTTTCTTT.

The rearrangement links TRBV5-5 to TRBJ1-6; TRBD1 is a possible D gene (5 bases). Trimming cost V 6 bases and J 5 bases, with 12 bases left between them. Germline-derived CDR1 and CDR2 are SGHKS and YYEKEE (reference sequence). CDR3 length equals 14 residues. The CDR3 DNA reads TGTGCCAGCACTCTTGGGGGGGATAATTCACCCCTCCACTTT. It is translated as CASTLGGDNSPLHF. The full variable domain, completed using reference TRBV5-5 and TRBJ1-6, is DAGVTQSPTHLIKTRGQQVTLRCSPISGHKSVSWYQQVLGQGPQFIFQYYEKEERGRGNFPDRFSARQFPNYSSELNVNALLLGDSALYLCASTLGGDNSPLHFGNGTRLTVT.

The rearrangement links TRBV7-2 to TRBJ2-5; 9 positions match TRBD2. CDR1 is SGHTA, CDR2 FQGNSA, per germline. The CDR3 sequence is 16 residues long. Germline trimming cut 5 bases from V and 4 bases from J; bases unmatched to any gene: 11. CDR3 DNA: TGTGCCAGCAGCCCGGCGGGGGGGCGCCCATTAGAGACCCAGTACTTC. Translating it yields CASSPAGGRPLETQYF.

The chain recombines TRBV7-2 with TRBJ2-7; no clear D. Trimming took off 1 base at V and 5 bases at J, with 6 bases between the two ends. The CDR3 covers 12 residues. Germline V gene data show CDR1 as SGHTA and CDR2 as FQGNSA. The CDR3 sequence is CASSLVTNEQYF. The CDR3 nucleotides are TGTGCCAGCAGCTTAGTAACAAACGAGCAGTACTTC.

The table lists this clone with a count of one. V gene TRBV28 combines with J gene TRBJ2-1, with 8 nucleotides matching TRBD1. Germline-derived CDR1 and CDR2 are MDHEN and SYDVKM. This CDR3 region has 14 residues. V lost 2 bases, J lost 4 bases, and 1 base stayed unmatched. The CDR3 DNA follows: TGTGCCAGCAGTTTAGACAGGGGTTACAATGAGCAGTTCTTC. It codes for CASSLDRGYNEQFF.

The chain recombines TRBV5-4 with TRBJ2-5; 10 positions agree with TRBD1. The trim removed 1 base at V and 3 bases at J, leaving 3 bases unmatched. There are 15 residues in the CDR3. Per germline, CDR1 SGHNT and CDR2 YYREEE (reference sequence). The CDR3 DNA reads TGTGCCAGCAGCTTGCCAGGGACAGGGGAAGAGACCCAGTACTTC. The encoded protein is CASSLPGTGEETQYF.